One and the same sample provided the 25 T cell receptor beta chains below, sequenced in a study of cytomegalovirus exposure and HLA in healthy donors. Sequenced by immunoSEQ multiplex PCR; TCRdb stores in-frame clones only, minus some. The table includes over 120,000 clones, about nine tenths detected once. Specimen: PBMCs. All receptors derive from a man aged 18 to 35 in good health and CMV-seropositive.

CDR3 loop: CASSIGAGGAATNEKLFF. The CDR3 DNA reads TGTGCCAGTAGTATAGGTGCAGGGGGAGCAGCAACTAATGAAAAACTGTTTTTT. This sequence joins TRBV19 and TRBJ1-4; TRBD1 matches at 7 bases. CDR3 length equals 18 residues. V was clipped by 1 base and J by 0 bases; unmatched bases: 8. Germline assignment: CDR1 LNHDA and CDR2 SQIVND (reference sequence).

The V gene is TRBV19, the J gene TRBJ2-2; 7 positions agree with TRBD2. The CDR3 contains 14 residues. Germline V gene data show CDR1 as LNHDA and CDR2 as SQIVND (reference sequence). Unmatched junction bases numbered 3, after V lost 4 bases and J lost 4 bases. As DNA, the CDR3 is TGTGCCAGTAGTAAGGGAGGGAGCACCGGGGAGCTGTTTTTT. Translating it yields CASSKGGSTGELFF.

This clone appeared once. The rearrangement links TRBV30 to TRBJ1-1, with D possibly TRBD1 on 5 matching bases. This CDR3 contains 12 residues. CDR1 is GTSNPN, CDR2 SVGIG, per germline (reference sequence). Trimming removed 4 bases at V and 1 base at J, with 7 bases between. This CDR3 is CAWTTGNTEAFF. In DNA, the CDR3 is TGTGCCTGGACCACAGGGAACACTGAAGCTTTCTTT.

CDR3 sequence (DNA): TGTGCCAGCAGCTACACCCATTCCTCCTACGAGCAGTACTTC. Protein: CASSYTHSSYEQYF. The chain employs TRBV7-3 and TRBJ2-7; D unresolved. Trimming removed 4 bases from V and 0 bases from J, with 10 bases in between. This CDR3 spans 14 amino acids. Looked up from germline, CDR1 is SGHTA and CDR2 is FQGTGA. The variable domain in full, completed from reference TRBV7-3 and TRBJ2-7, reads GAGVSQTPSNKVTEKGKYVELRCDPISGHTALYWYRQSLGQGPEFLIYFQGTGAADDSGLPNDRFFAVRPEGSVSTLKIQRTERGDSAVYLCASSYTHSSYEQYFGPGTRLTVT.

This chain uses TRBV6-5 with TRBJ1-1; possibly TRBD1 for D (5 bases). Trimming left V 0 bases short and J 5 bases short, with 10 bases between. There are 14 residues in the CDR3. CDR1 MNHEY and CDR2 SVGAGI come from the germline V gene. CDR3 loop: CASSYSQGRTEAFF. CDR3 coding DNA: TGTGCCAGCAGTTACTCGCAGGGAAGGACTGAAGCTTTCTTT.

The chain has TRBV7-2 and TRBJ1-2, with a possible D match to TRBD1 (5 bases). This CDR3 spans 14 amino acids. The germline V gene encodes CDR1 SGHTA and CDR2 FQGNSA. Trimming removed 3 bases from V and 5 bases from J, with 13 bases in between. CDR3 residues: CASSLGGGLYGYTF. The CDR3 coding sequence is TGTGCCAGCAGCTTGGGGGGAGGGCTGTATGGCTACACCTTC. Supplemented by reference TRBV7-2 and TRBJ1-2, the full variable domain reads GAGVSQSPSNKVTEKGKDVELRCDPISGHTALYWYRQSLGQGLEFLIYFQGNSAPDKSGLPSDRFSAERTGGSVSTLTIQRTQQEDSAVYLCASSLGGGLYGYTFGSGTRLTVV.

The V and J genes are TRBV6-6 and TRBJ1-1; D uncertain. The CDR3 has 16 residues. Trimming cost V 7 bases and J 2 bases, with 20 bases left between them. Per germline, CDR1 MNHNY and CDR2 SVGAGI (reference sequence). Here the CDR3 DNA reads TGTGCCAGCACCTACGGGAGGGTAACTCTTAACACTGAAGCTTTCTTT. The encoded protein is CASTYGRVTLNTEAFF.

The chain has TRBV6-5 and TRBJ2-3; TRBD1 matches at 9 bases. The CDR3 runs 16 residues. Germline assignment: CDR1 MNHEY and CDR2 SVGAGI. Trimming cost V 0 bases and J 1 base; bases outside gene matches: 2. The DNA of the CDR3 is TGTGCCAGCAGTTACTCCCGGACAGGGGGCACAGATACGCAGTATTTT. Translating gives CASSYSRTGGTDTQYF.

This sequence joins TRBV6-5 and TRBJ1-6, with TRBD1 as a possible D gene (5 bases). The germline V gene has CDR1 MNHEY and CDR2 SVGAGI. V was cut by 3 bases and J by 9 bases, with 12 bases left in between. This CDR3 spans 14 amino acids. CDR3 residues: CASSYDRIASPLHF. The CDR3 bases are TGTGCCAGCAGTTATGACAGAATAGCTTCACCCCTCCACTTT.

The chain has TRBV2 and TRBJ2-2; TRBD1 matches at 10 bases. The CDR3 runs to 14 residues. After removal of 10 bases from V and 4 bases from J, the junction contained 6 bases not matched to a gene. Germline V gene data show CDR1 as SNHLY and CDR2 as FYNNEI. The DNA for the CDR3 is TGTGCCACAAAGGGACAGGGGACCACCGGGGAGCTGTTTTTT. This codes for CATKGQGTTGELFF.

This chain connects TRBV30 to TRBJ1-5, with 7 bases that match TRBD1. CDR3 size: 14 residues. The germline gives CDR1 GTSNPN, CDR2 SVGIG (reference sequence). J was trimmed by 7 bases and V by 4 bases; bases with no gene match: 10. The CDR3 DNA sequence: TGTGCCTGGACCGTTAAAGGGGGCGGCCAGCCCCAGCATTTT. It specifies CAWTVKGGGQPQHF. Drawing the rest from reference TRBV30 and TRBJ1-5, the complete variable domain is SQTIHQWPATLVQPVGSPLSLECTVEGTSNPNLYWYRQAAGRGLQLLFYSVGIGQISSEVPQNLSASRPQDRQFILSSKKLLLSDSGFYLCAWTVKGGGQPQHFGDGTRLSIL.

The count of this clone is one. V usage is TRBV6-5 and J usage is TRBJ2-1, with D possibly TRBD2 on 6 matching bases. Germline assignment: CDR1 MNHEY and CDR2 SVGAGI. V lost 6 bases and J lost 4, with 10 bases in between. This CDR3 is 13 amino acids long. The CDR3 region has the DNA TGTGCCAGCAGCCAACGGGGGTACAATGAGCAGTTCTTC. This encodes CASSQRGYNEQFF.

This clone was counted a single time. This chain links TRBV6-1 with TRBJ2-3, with 8 bases lining up with TRBD1. Germline CDR1 is MNHNS and CDR2 is SASEGT. The CDR3 has 15 residues. The V segment lost 6 bases and the J segment 0 bases; nucleotides outside the gene matches: 5. CDR3 residues: CASRADRVSTDTQYF. CDR3 DNA sequence: TGTGCCAGCAGGGCGGACAGGGTGAGCACAGATACGCAGTATTTT.

This chain's CDR3 is CASSPQLQAYGYTF. CDR3 bases: TGTGCCAGTAGTCCTCAGCTACAGGCGTATGGCTACACCTTC. The chain has TRBV19 and TRBJ1-2, with a possible D match to TRBD1 (5 bases). The germline V and J ends were trimmed by 5 bases and 5 bases, with 15 bases remaining between them. This CDR3 contains 14 residues. The germline V gene has CDR1 LNHDA and CDR2 SQIVND (reference sequence).

The CDR3 sequence: CASSPSGANTEAFF. CDR3 DNA sequence: TGTGCCAGCTCACCCTCTGGGGCCAACACTGAAGCTTTCTTT. This chain links TRBV18 with TRBJ1-1; D perhaps matches TRBD1 (5 bases). Trimming removed 3 bases from V and 2 bases from J, with 10 bases in between. CDR1 and CDR2 (germline): KGHSH, LQKENI. The CDR3 length is 14 residues.

This sequence joins TRBV9 and TRBJ1-3, with TRBD1 matching 7 bases. V lost 0 bases, J lost 2 bases, and 5 bases stayed unmatched. The CDR3 covers 16 residues. Germline loops: CDR1 SGDLS, CDR2 YYNGEE. The CDR3 loop is CASSVEGQKPGNTIYF. In DNA, the CDR3 is TGTGCCAGCAGCGTAGAGGGACAGAAACCTGGAAACACCATATATTTT.

The rearrangement links TRBV27 to TRBJ2-1, with D perhaps matching TRBD1 (5 bases). CDR3 size: 13 residues. Germline V CDR1 and CDR2: MNHEY, SMNVEV (reference sequence). The ends were cut back, 5 bases at V and 0 bases at J, with 5 bases in the middle. The CDR3 loop is CASSQGSYNEQFF. The CDR3 coding sequence is TGTGCCAGCAGTCAGGGCTCCTACAATGAGCAGTTCTTC.

This chain uses TRBV29-1 with TRBJ2-2, with a possible D match to TRBD2 (5 bases). The germline CDR1 and CDR2 sequences are SQVTM and ANQGSEA. The V end lost 1 base, the J end lost 6 bases, and 15 bases lay between the germline ends. The CDR3 contains 15 residues. The CDR3 DNA sequence: TGCAGCGTTGAAGCTTTCGGGGATCCAGCCGGGGAGCTGTTTTTT. This sequence encodes CSVEAFGDPAGELFF.

The chain links TRBV7-6 to TRBJ1-4, with a tentative D call TRBD1 (6 bases). This CDR3 is 14 amino acids long. CDR1 is SGHVS and CDR2 is FNYEAQ in the germline V gene. The ends were cut back, 8 bases at V and 4 bases at J, with 14 bases in the middle. The CDR3 sequence: CASSRTVINEKLFF. In DNA form, the CDR3 reads TGTGCCAGCTCCCGGACAGTAATTAATGAAAAACTGTTTTTT.

This chain links TRBV10-1 with TRBJ2-7, with TRBD1 identical over 8 bases. J was trimmed by 4 bases and V by 6 bases; bases with no gene match: 5. The CDR3 sequence is 13 residues long. The germline V gene encodes CDR1 WNHNN and CDR2 SYGVQD (reference sequence). CDR3 protein: CASSRDRLYEQYF. The CDR3 DNA reads TGCGCCAGCAGCCGGGACAGGTTGTACGAGCAGTACTTC.

The chain combines TRBV7-9 with TRBJ1-2; 10 bases align to TRBD1. The CDR3 runs 15 residues. Germline V gene sequence: CDR1 SEHNR, CDR2 FQNEAQ (reference sequence). V gave up 2 bases and J gave up 5 bases; unmatched junction bases: 5. The CDR3 DNA reads as TGTGCCAGCAGCTTACCGGACAGGGGGTGGTATGGCTACACCTTC. Translated: CASSLPDRGWYGYTF.

The chain links TRBV29-1 to TRBJ2-5; possible D gene TRBD2, 6 bases. The CDR3 consists of 15 residues. V dropped 3 bases and J dropped 4 bases, with 18 bases sitting between them. CDR1 is SQVTM, CDR2 ANQGSEA, per germline. In DNA form, the CDR3 reads TGCAGCGTTGACTGGGGGGACTTATCAGGAGAGACCCAGTACTTC. This gives the protein CSVDWGDLSGETQYF. Full variable domain (outside the CDR3, taken from reference TRBV29-1 and TRBJ2-5): SAVISQKPSRDICQRGTSLTIQCQVDSQVTMMFWYRQQPGQSLTLIATANQGSEATYESGFVIDKFPISRPNLTFSTLTVSNMSPEDSSIYLCSVDWGDLSGETQYFGPGTRLLVL.

The chain carries TRBV6-5 and TRBJ1-3, with D tentatively TRBD1 (6 bases). Germline V gene lookup returns CDR1 MNHEY and CDR2 SVGAGI. The CDR3 length is 15 residues. The V gene lost 5 bases and the J gene lost 0 bases, with 11 bases spanning the gap. The CDR3 DNA reads TGTGCCAGCAGTCCTGACAGGAGCTCTGGAAACACCATATATTTT. It codes for CASSPDRSSGNTIYF.

The chain is built from TRBV5-1 and TRBJ1-4; 8 bases match TRBD1. This CDR3 spans 13 amino acids. V dropped 5 bases and J dropped 8; count of bases not matched to a gene: 5. Germline loops: CDR1 SGHRS, CDR2 YFSETQ. CDR3 DNA: TGCGCCAGCAGTCGGACAGGGATCGAAAAACTGTTTTTT. Translation gives CASSRTGIEKLFF.

The chain joins TRBV11-2 to TRBJ1-6; 9 positions match TRBD1. This CDR3 contains 16 residues. Looked up from germline, CDR1 is SGHAT and CDR2 is FQNNGV. Trimming removed 5 bases from V and 8 bases from J; junction bases left unmatched: 10. The CDR3 coding sequence is TGTGCCAGCAGCCACTGGGGGGGGGACAGGGATTCACCCCTCCACTTT. Translated, it gives CASSHWGGDRDSPLHF.